This T cell receptor (beta chain) was found in a study of blood T cells in healthy people across ages. This clonotype was counted a few times. The use of a sample-barcoded 5' primer and a J-beta primer mix characterized a second PCR of roughly 7 to 11 cycles. TCRdb reanalysed the 5' RACE reads using MiXCR and keeps one entry per CDR3 protein. The data show around 1,100,000 distinct CDR3 sequences, under 40% seen once. This CDR3 comprises 19 residues. CDR1 is SGHAT, CDR2 FQDESV, per germline (reference sequence). With V trimmed by 5 bases and J by 0 bases, 12 bases remained unmatched. This TCR was recovered from a man between 18 and 35 years old in good health. Sequenced input: blood. The V call is TRBV11-1, the J call TRBJ2-1; 11 bases are shared with TRBD1. This CDR3 is CASSPKDRGRLSSYNEQFF. In nucleotides, the CDR3 is TGTGCCAGCAGCCCCAAGGACAGGGGGCGGTTAAGCTCCTACAATGAGCAGTTCTTC.